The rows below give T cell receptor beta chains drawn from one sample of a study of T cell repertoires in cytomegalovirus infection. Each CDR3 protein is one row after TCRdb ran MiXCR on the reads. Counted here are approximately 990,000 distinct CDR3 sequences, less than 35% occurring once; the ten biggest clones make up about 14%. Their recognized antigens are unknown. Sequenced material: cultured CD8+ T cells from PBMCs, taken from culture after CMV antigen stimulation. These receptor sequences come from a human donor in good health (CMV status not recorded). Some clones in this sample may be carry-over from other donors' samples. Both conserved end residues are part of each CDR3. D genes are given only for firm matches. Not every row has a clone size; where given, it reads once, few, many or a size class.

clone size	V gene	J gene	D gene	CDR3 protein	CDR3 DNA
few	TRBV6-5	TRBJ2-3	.	CASSYGQQTSTDTQYF	TGTGCCAGCAGTTACGGACAGCAAACTAGCACAGATACGCAGTATTTT
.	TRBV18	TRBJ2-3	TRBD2	CASSFRLAGDPDTQYF	TGTGCCAGCTCATTCCGACTAGCGGGGGACCCAGATACGCAGTATTTT
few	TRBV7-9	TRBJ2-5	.	CASSLGGRKETQYF	TGTGCCAGCAGCTTAGGTGGCAGGAAGGAGACCCAGTACTTC
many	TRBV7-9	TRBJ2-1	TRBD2	CASSYGAGGGEQFF	TGTGCCAGCAGCTACGGCGCGGGCGGGGGTGAGCAGTTCTTC
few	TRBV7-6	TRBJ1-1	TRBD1	CASSLGGQDMNTEAFF	TGTGCCAGCAGCTTAGGGGGACAGGACATGAACACTGAAGCTTTCTTT
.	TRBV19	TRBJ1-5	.	CASGLEGDNQPQHF	TGTGCCAGTGGCCTCGAGGGCGACAATCAGCCCCAGCATTTT
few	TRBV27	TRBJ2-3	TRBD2	CASSLMSSGGEDTQYF	TGTGCCAGCAGTTTAATGTCTAGCGGGGGGGAGGATACGCAGTATTTT
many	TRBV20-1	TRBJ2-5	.	CSASTRAQETQYF	TGCAGTGCTAGCACGCGCGCACAAGAGACCCAGTACTTC
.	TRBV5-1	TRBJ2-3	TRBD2	CASSGLAGGLQYF	TGCGCCAGCAGCGGACTAGCGGGGGGTTTGCAGTATTTT
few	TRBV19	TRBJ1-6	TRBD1	CASTGQGFVSPLHF	TGTGCCAGTACCGGACAGGGGTTTGTCTCACCCCTCCACTTT
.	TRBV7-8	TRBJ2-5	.	CASSSDPNPAKETQYF	TGTGCCAGCAGCTCTGACCCGAACCCCGCGAAAGAGACCCAGTACTTC
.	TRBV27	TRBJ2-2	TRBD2	CATSYPAGGPIGELFF	TGTGCCACATCATATCCTGCGGGGGGGCCAATCGGGGAGCTGTTTTTT
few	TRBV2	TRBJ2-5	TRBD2	CASSEGRGGPETQYF	TGTGCCAGCAGTGAGGGGCGGGGGGGCCCGGAGACCCAGTACTTC
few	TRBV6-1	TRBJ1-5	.	CASTPQGSNQPQHF	TGTGCCAGCACCCCCCAGGGGAGCAATCAGCCCCAGCATTTT
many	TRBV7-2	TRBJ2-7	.	CASSSLRGAYEQYF	TGTGCCAGCAGTTCCTTAAGGGGGGCCTACGAGCAGTACTTC
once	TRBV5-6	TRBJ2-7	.	CASSSLRDLSYEQYF	TGTGCCAGCAGCTCCCTCCGGGACCTCTCCTACGAGCAGTACTTC
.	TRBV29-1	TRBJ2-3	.	CSVTPSGAFSTDTQYF	TGCAGCGTCACCCCTTCAGGGGCCTTTAGCACAGATACGCAGTATTTT